One and the same sample provided the 21 T cell receptor beta chains below, sequenced in a study of cytomegalovirus exposure and HLA in healthy donors. PCR involved 60 Vbeta and 13 Jbeta primers. The table came from immunoSEQ multiplex PCR; TCRdb's copy has only in-frame clones and leaves some out. This sample has some 90,000 clones, with around 81% found just once. Sequencing input: PBMCs. The receptors were sampled from a woman in her 70s in good health and CMV-seropositive.

This clone occurred once. This chain connects TRBV14 to TRBJ2-4, with 8 bases matching TRBD1. From germline, CDR1 is SGHDN and CDR2 FVKESK. Unmatched junction bases numbered 6, after V lost 4 bases and J lost 7 bases. CDR3 length equals 14 residues. CDR3 sequence reads: CASSLDRAGNIQYF. The CDR3 nucleotides are TGTGCCAGCAGCCTGGACAGGGCAGGGAACATTCAGTACTTC.

The V gene is TRBV28, the J gene TRBJ1-5; TRBD1 aligns across 7 bases. V dropped 6 bases and J dropped 4; count of bases not matched to a gene: 6. The CDR3 runs to 14 residues. In germline, CDR1 is MDHEN, CDR2 SYDVKM. CDR3 sequence: CASSSGQLNQPQHF. The CDR3 bases are TGTGCCAGCAGCTCGGGACAGCTTAATCAGCCCCAGCATTTT.

The V call is TRBV6-1, the J call TRBJ1-2; weak D call: TRBD1 (5 bases). The germline gives CDR1 MNHNS, CDR2 SASEGT. The CDR3 runs to 13 residues. The ends were cut back, 8 bases at V and 0 bases at J, with 10 bases in the middle. CDR3 nucleotide sequence: TGTGCCAGCTTAGGACACGCTAACTATGGCTACACCTTC. It specifies CASLGHANYGYTF.

CDR3 in amino acids: CASSLSRNTDTQYF. CDR3 bases: TGTGCCAGCAGTTTATCGAGAAACACAGATACGCAGTATTTT. This chain connects TRBV27 to TRBJ2-3, with D hard to call. CDR1 MNHEY and CDR2 SMNVEV come from the germline V gene (reference sequence). This CDR3 region has 14 residues. V dropped 0 bases and J dropped 2 bases, with 6 bases sitting between them.

The count of this clone is one. This sequence joins TRBV5-6 and TRBJ1-1; D might be TRBD1 (6 bases). Germline V lookup: CDR1 SGHDT, CDR2 YYEEEE. The CDR3 runs 15 residues. The V gene lost 5 bases and the J gene lost 0 bases, with 14 bases spanning the gap. DNA of the CDR3: TGTGCCAGCAGGGTTGAAGGGGGGGTGAACACTGAAGCTTTCTTT. Protein product: CASRVEGGVNTEAFF.

The genes are TRBV5-1 and TRBJ2-5; tentative D call: TRBD1 (7 bases). This CDR3 has 15 residues. Germline loops: CDR1 SGHRS, CDR2 YFSETQ. The V and J ends lost 0 bases and 5 bases respectively, with 14 bases between them. The CDR3 region has the DNA TGCGCCAGCAGCTTGGGTCCAGGGGGAGGCGAGACCCAGTACTTC. Its translation: CASSLGPGGGETQYF.

The chain employs TRBV6-1 and TRBJ2-3; D is unresolved. There are 10 residues in the CDR3. V was pared by 9 bases and J by 6 bases, with 7 bases between. CDR1 MNHNS and CDR2 SASEGT come from the germline V gene. This CDR3 reads CASFRDTQYF. CDR3 bases: TGTGCCAGTTTCAGGGATACGCAGTATTTT.

The chain has TRBV5-1 and TRBJ2-5; 8 positions agree with TRBD2. The last part of the DNA fits TRBJ2-7 better; the J call may be wrong. The CDR3 covers 15 residues. CDR1 is SGHRS and CDR2 is YFSETQ in the germline V gene. DNA for the CDR3: TGCGCCAGCAGCCCAACTAGCGGAAAGACCTACGAGCAGTACTTC. Protein sequence: CASSPTSGKTYEQYF.

The chain couples TRBV6-5 to TRBJ2-7; 8 bases fit TRBD1. This CDR3 is 14 amino acids long. CDR1 is MNHEY, CDR2 SVGAGI, per germline. J was trimmed by 3 bases and V by 2 bases; bases with no gene match: 3. The CDR3 DNA follows: TGTGCCAGCAGTTACCGGGACAGGAACTACGAGCAGTACTTC. Amino acid sequence: CASSYRDRNYEQYF.

This clone has more than one count but fewer than ten. The same CDR3 is also encoded by other DNA sequences in this sample. The chain employs TRBV29-1 and TRBJ1-1; unclear D gene. The V gene lost 3 bases and the J gene lost 6 bases, with 8 bases spanning the gap. The CDR3 contains 11 residues. Germline V lookup: CDR1 SQVTM, CDR2 ANQGSEA. The CDR3 nucleotides read TGCAGCGTTGACGAGGGTGCTGAAGCTTTCTTT. It is translated as CSVDEGAEAFF.

The chain has TRBV7-2 and TRBJ1-1; D not resolved. The CDR3 has 14 amino acids. Looked up from germline, CDR1 is SGHTA and CDR2 is FQGNSA. Trimming took 3 bases from V and 1 from J, leaving 9 bases between them. The CDR3 sequence: CASSLATWNTEAFF. The CDR3 bases are TGTGCCAGCAGCTTGGCCACATGGAACACTGAAGCTTTCTTT.

This clone has more than one count but fewer than ten. The chain is built from TRBV28 and TRBJ2-5, with 7 bases that match TRBD2. Trimming removed 7 bases from V and 1 base from J; junction bases left unmatched: 6. Germline V gene sequence: CDR1 MDHEN, CDR2 SYDVKM. The CDR3 is 14 amino acids. CDR3 in amino acids: CASMSSGAQETQYF. DNA of the CDR3: TGTGCCAGCATGTCTAGCGGCGCCCAAGAGACCCAGTACTTC.

The V call is TRBV9, the J call TRBJ2-1, with TRBD2 as a possible D gene (5 bases). V lost 0 bases and J 4 bases, leaving 11 bases between the germline ends. Germline V lookup: CDR1 SGDLS, CDR2 YYNGEE. The CDR3 is 15 residues long. This chain's CDR3 is CASSVDGNLYNEQFF. CDR3 bases: TGTGCCAGCAGCGTAGACGGGAATCTTTACAATGAGCAGTTCTTC.

The chain is built from TRBV18 and TRBJ2-7; TRBD1 agrees at 8 bases. Germline V gene sequence: CDR1 KGHSH, CDR2 LQKENI. This CDR3 comprises 17 residues. V dropped 3 bases and J dropped 1; count of bases not matched to a gene: 11. CDR3 sequence (DNA): TGTGCCAGCTCACCCCCGGGACAGGAGGATCGATCCTACGAGCAGTACTTC. Its translation is CASSPPGQEDRSYEQYF.

V usage is TRBV7-9 and J usage is TRBJ2-7, with 8 bases matching TRBD1. The CDR3 has 15 amino acids. Germline CDR1 reads SEHNR; CDR2 reads FQNEAQ (reference sequence). V lost 5 bases and J lost 4; bases outside the gene matches: 10. The CDR3, as DNA: TGTGCCAGCAGCCACTCCGACAGGGACAGGTACGAGCAGTACTTC. Its protein product is CASSHSDRDRYEQYF.

The chain combines TRBV5-4 with TRBJ2-2; 8 bases agree with TRBD2. This CDR3 has 15 amino acids. V was clipped by 7 bases and J by 7 bases; unmatched bases: 12. The germline V gene has CDR1 SGHNT and CDR2 YYREEE (reference sequence). CDR3 in amino acids: CASGSSGGLGGELFF. The CDR3 DNA follows: TGTGCCAGCGGTTCTTCGGGGGGGTTGGGCGGGGAGCTGTTTTTT.

The rearrangement links TRBV28 to TRBJ2-3; 11 bases are a match to TRBD1. The CDR3 has 16 amino acids. The germline V gene has CDR1 MDHEN and CDR2 SYDVKM. Trimming removed 1 base from V and 11 bases from J; junction bases left unmatched: 11. The CDR3 DNA follows: TGTGCCAGCAGTTTATCAATCCGGGACAGGGGGATCGTGCAGTATTTT. Residues: CASSLSIRDRGIVQYF.

Only a few counts were recorded for this clone. This chain joins TRBV27 and TRBJ2-7; D is unresolved. The CDR3 is 14 residues long. V was cut by 5 bases and J by 0 bases, with 11 bases left in between. Per the germline V gene, CDR1 is MNHEY and CDR2 is SMNVEV (reference sequence). The DNA for the CDR3 is TGTGCCAGCAGTACACAGAGTTTCTCCTACGAGCAGTACTTC. Encoded protein: CASSTQSFSYEQYF.

This chain joins TRBV9 and TRBJ2-5; maybe TRBD2 (6 bases). Germline-derived CDR1 and CDR2 are SGDLS and YYNGEE. The CDR3 runs 14 residues. V lost 3 bases, J lost 1 base, and 10 bases lay in between. The chain's CDR3 is CASSGWDFQETQYF. CDR3 DNA sequence: TGTGCCAGCAGCGGTTGGGACTTCCAAGAGACCCAGTACTTC.

The chain recombines TRBV7-6 with TRBJ2-5; no firm D call. This CDR3 has 14 amino acids. Trimming stripped 1 base from V and 5 bases from J, with 11 bases between. The germline CDR1 and CDR2 sequences are SGHVS and FNYEAQ. In nucleotides, the CDR3 is TGTGCCAGCAGCTTAGATCGGTCTAGGGAGACCCAGTACTTC. Protein sequence: CASSLDRSRETQYF.

This clone has a single count. The J gene is TRBJ2-5, the V gene TRBV6-1; TRBD2 is a possible D gene (7 bases). Judging by the DNA end, TRBJ2-7 fits better; the J call may be wrong. The length of the CDR3 is 15 residues. Per germline, CDR1 MNHNS and CDR2 SASEGT. The CDR3 loop reads CASSEGGGAGHEQYF. The CDR3 coding sequence is TGTGCCAGCAGTGAAGGTGGGGGGGCTGGTCACGAGCAGTACTTC.